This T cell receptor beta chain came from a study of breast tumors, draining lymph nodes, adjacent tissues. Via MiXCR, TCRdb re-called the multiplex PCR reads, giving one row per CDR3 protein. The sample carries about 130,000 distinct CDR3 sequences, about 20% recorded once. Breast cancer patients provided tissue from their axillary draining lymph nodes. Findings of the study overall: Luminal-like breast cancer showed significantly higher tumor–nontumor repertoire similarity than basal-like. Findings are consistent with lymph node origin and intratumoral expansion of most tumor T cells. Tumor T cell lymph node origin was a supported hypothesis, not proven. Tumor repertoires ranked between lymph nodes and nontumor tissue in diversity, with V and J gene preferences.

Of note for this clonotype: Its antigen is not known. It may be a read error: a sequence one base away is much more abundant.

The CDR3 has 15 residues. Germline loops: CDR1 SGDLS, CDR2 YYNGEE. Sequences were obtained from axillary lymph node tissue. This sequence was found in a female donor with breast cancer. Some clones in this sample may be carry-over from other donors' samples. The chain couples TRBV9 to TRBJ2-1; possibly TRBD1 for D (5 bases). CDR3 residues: CASSGSGFLGDERFF. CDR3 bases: TGTGCCAGCAGCGGATCAGGGTTTTTGGGCGATGAGCGGTTCTTC.